The T cell receptor (beta chain) described here comes from a study of shared clonotypes between healthy human individuals. Turning to the study itself: Three CD4 naive, three CD4 memory, two CD8 naive and one CD8 memory plate were used per donor.

Trimming cost V 0 bases and J 0 bases, with 18 bases left between them. The length of the CDR3 is 19 residues. In germline, CDR1 is SGHDN, CDR2 FVKESK. Researchers divided each subset's genomic DNA evenly across several immunoSEQ plates. Using immunoSEQ multiplex PCR, the repertoire was profiled, and TCRdb retains in-frame clones only, with some absent. Of 150,000 to 200,000 clones in the sample, approximately 61% were seen once. Concerning this clone: As yet, its antigen is unknown.

Whole-study findings and limits: Sorted-subset sequencing, rarefaction showed, was incomplete despite large depth.

The sample consisted of memory CD4+ T cells sorted from blood. Noted subset: CD45RA-negative fraction. The rearrangement uses TRBV14 and TRBJ2-1; no clear D gene. The TCR was taken from a man younger than 45 in good health. In DNA form, the CDR3 reads TGTGCCAGCAGCCAAGATCTCGTCCCGCGGACCACCTCCTACAATGAGCAGTTCTTC. It specifies CASSQDLVPRTTSYNEQFF. Full variable domain (outside the CDR3, taken from reference TRBV14 and TRBJ2-1): EAGVTQFPSHSVIEKGQTVTLRCDPISGHDNLYWYRRVMGKEIKFLLHFVKESKQDESGMPNNRFLAERTGGTYSTLKVQPAELEDSGVYFCASSQDLVPRTTSYNEQFFGPGTRLTVL.